A single sample is the source of the 29 T cell receptor beta chains below, sequenced in a study of blood T cells in healthy people across ages. Primers used in a second PCR of about 6 to 11 cycles were a sample-barcoded 5' primer and a J-beta primer mix. TCRdb passed the 5' RACE reads through MiXCR, listing each CDR3 protein once. The data hold over a million distinct CDR3 sequences, with almost 25% observed a single time. This sample also belongs to another study, concerning T cells of mothers and their children.

Sequencing input: blood. These receptor sequences come from a girl aged 2-10 years in good health.

The gene calls are TRBV7-8 and TRBJ2-7; D not resolved. Germline assignment: CDR1 SGHVS and CDR2 FQNEAQ. The V and J ends lost 1 base and 3 bases respectively, with 19 bases between them. This CDR3 has 17 residues. The CDR3 DNA sequence: TGTGCCAGCAGCTTAGTCGTTGGGCAGCCCGAAGGCTACGAGCAGTACTTC. Translating it yields CASSLVVGQPEGYEQYF.

This clonotype was counted between two and nine times. This chain connects TRBV6-1 to TRBJ2-4; D gene uncertain. The CDR3 contains 10 residues. CDR1 is MNHNS, CDR2 SASEGT, per germline. V lost 8 bases and J 6 bases, leaving 5 bases between the germline ends. CDR3 DNA sequence: TGTGCCAGCGCGCGAAACATTCAGTACTTC. This encodes CASARNIQYF.

The DNA of the CDR3 is TGTGCCAGCAGCTTGTTAGTTCAACGGTACCAAGAGACCCAGTACTTC. Protein: CASSLLVQRYQETQYF. The chain combines TRBV5-4 with TRBJ2-5; D gene uncertain. Between the trimmed V and J ends, which lost 1 base and 0 bases, there was a span of 13 bases. Germline-derived CDR1 and CDR2 are SGHNT and YYREEE (reference sequence). The CDR3 sequence is 16 residues long.

The V call is TRBV10-3, the J call TRBJ1-1; TRBD1 is a possible D gene (5 bases). Germline CDR1 reads ENHRY; CDR2 reads SYGVKD. The CDR3 runs to 12 residues. Trimming took off 8 bases at V and 1 base at J, with 8 bases between the two ends. The chain's CDR3 is CAIRRGNTEAFF. The CDR3 DNA is TGTGCCATCCGGAGGGGGAACACTGAAGCTTTCTTT.

The V call is TRBV7-2, the J call TRBJ1-2, with D possibly being TRBD1 (5 bases). The length of the CDR3 is 14 residues. Germline CDR1 is SGHTA and CDR2 is FQGNSA. With 5 bases removed from V and 4 bases from J, the gap between germline ends came to 14 bases. The CDR3 reads CASSPSGAGYGYTF. The CDR3 nucleotides are TGTGCCAGCAGCCCCAGCGGGGCAGGCTATGGCTACACCTTC.

The V gene is TRBV27, the J gene TRBJ2-5; D tentatively fits TRBD1 or TRBD2 (5 bases each). The end of the DNA fits TRBJ2-1 better, so the J call may be wrong. The CDR3 extends over 14 amino acids. Germline V gives CDR1 MNHEY, CDR2 SMNVEV (reference sequence). The CDR3 coding sequence is TGTGCCAGCAGTTTTGGTGGGGGAATCAATGAGCAGTTCTTC. It encodes CASSFGGGINEQFF.

V gene TRBV6-5 combines with J gene TRBJ1-6; D not certain. V was clipped by 4 bases and J by 12 bases, with 10 bases between them. This CDR3 contains 12 residues. Germline assignment: CDR1 MNHEY and CDR2 SVGAGI. The CDR3 nucleotides are TGTGCCAGCAGTTTCCCGAGAGAACCCCTCCACTTT. It is translated as CASSFPREPLHF.

The chain is built from TRBV11-2 and TRBJ1-1; D is ambiguous. The germline V gene encodes CDR1 SGHAT and CDR2 FQNNGV. The CDR3 spans 14 residues. V lost 0 bases to trimming and J lost 4 bases, with 9 bases between them. DNA of the CDR3: TGTGCCAGCAGCTTAGATCTAGGGCGCACTGAAGCTTTCTTT. Protein sequence: CASSLDLGRTEAFF.

This clonotype has only a few counts. This chain links TRBV10-3 with TRBJ1-2; D uncertain. Trimming left V 3 bases short and J 1 base short, with 15 bases between. Looked up from germline, CDR1 is ENHRY and CDR2 is SYGVKD. CDR3 length: 16 residues. This CDR3 is CAISDPSVVLNYGYTF. The CDR3 nucleotides read TGTGCCATCAGTGACCCTTCGGTGGTTCTTAACTATGGCTACACCTTC.

For this clonotype: A junction boundary mismatches the germline segment, possibly from a read error. This chain links TRBV6-4 with TRBJ2-6; TRBD1 or TRBD2 may be the D gene (5 bases each). The germline V gene has CDR1 MRHNA and CDR2 SNTAGT. This CDR3 has 13 amino acids. CDR3 residues: CASSEAGADVLTF. CDR3 in DNA: TGTGCCAGCAGTGAAGCCGGGGCCGACGTCCTGACTTTC.

This clonotype occurred a few times. The chain uses TRBV20-1 and TRBJ2-5; D possibly corresponds to TRBD1 (6 bases). The germline V and J ends were trimmed by 5 bases and 2 bases, with 18 bases remaining between them. The CDR3 is made up of 15 amino acids. CDR1 is DFQATT and CDR2 is SNEGSKA in the germline V gene (reference sequence). The CDR3, as DNA: TGCAGTGCTTCGTCACAGGGAAGCGCGCAAGAGACCCAGTACTTC. The encoded protein is CSASSQGSAQETQYF.

In its sample, this clonotype was seen a few times. This chain connects TRBV20-1 to TRBJ2-5; no firm D call. The J call is in doubt because the DNA end fits TRBJ2-7 better. Germline CDR1 reads DFQATT; CDR2 reads SNEGSKA (reference sequence). The CDR3 length is 13 residues. The CDR3 DNA follows: TGCAGTGTGAGGTGGCCAAGCTCCTACGAGCAGTACTTC. This gives the protein CSVRWPSSYEQYF.

This clonotype was counted between two and nine times. The chain couples TRBV20-1 to TRBJ2-7; D might be TRBD2 (5 bases). The end of the DNA aligns better with TRBJ2-1, so the J call may be wrong. The CDR3 sequence is 12 residues long. Germline lookup yields CDR1 DFQATT and CDR2 SNEGSKA (reference sequence). CDR3 sequence reads: CSARSGYNEQFF. As DNA, the CDR3 is TGCAGTGCAAGAAGCGGCTACAATGAGCAGTTCTTC.

This clonotype was observed a handful of times. This rearrangement joins TRBV12-5 to TRBJ1-5; a weak D match, TRBD1 (5 bases). The CDR3 length is 13 residues. V dropped 1 base and J dropped 7 bases, with 8 bases sitting between them. The germline gives CDR1 LGHNT, CDR2 FRNRAP. CDR3 in DNA: TGTGCTAGTGGTTTGGAGGGGATGCAGCCCCAGCATTTT. As protein: CASGLEGMQPQHF.

The chain carries TRBV10-1 and TRBJ1-2; unclear D gene. With 3 bases removed from V and 12 bases from J, the gap between germline ends came to 29 bases. CDR3 length: 17 amino acids. In germline, CDR1 is WNHNN, CDR2 SYGVQD (reference sequence). CDR3 sequence reads: CASSERTELTPILGNTF. The CDR3 DNA reads as TGCGCCAGCAGTGAAAGAACGGAGCTTACCCCCATCCTGGGGAACACCTTC.

This clonotype turned up a few times. In DNA, the CDR3 is TGTGCCAGCAGCTTAGCCGGGGAATTGATCTATGGCTACACCTTC. Translated: CASSLAGELIYGYTF. This chain uses TRBV7-2 with TRBJ1-2, with D hard to call. With 0 bases removed from V and 4 bases from J, the gap between germline ends came to 12 bases. The CDR3 is 15 amino acids. The germline CDR1 and CDR2 sequences are SGHTA and FQGNSA.

The chain carries TRBV4-2 and TRBJ2-5, with 7 bases identical to TRBD2. The DNA end is a closer match to TRBJ2-7, so the J assignment may be wrong. The CDR3 runs 15 residues. Germline assignment: CDR1 LGHNA and CDR2 YNFKEQ. The DNA for the CDR3 is TGTGCCAGCAGCCAAGATTTGAGGGCGGGGGACGAGCAGTACTTC. Protein product: CASSQDLRAGDEQYF.

This sequence joins TRBV15 and TRBJ1-2; D might be TRBD1 (6 bases). Per germline, CDR1 LNHNV and CDR2 YYDKDF (reference sequence). The CDR3 has 12 residues. Trimming left V 9 bases short and J 8 bases short, with 16 bases between. The CDR3 coding sequence is TGTGCCACGGGAGAACAGGGTTCCGGCTACACCTTC. It specifies CATGEQGSGYTF.

The chain is built from TRBV3-1 and TRBJ1-5, with TRBD1 as a possible D gene (6 bases). The CDR3 runs 14 residues. Germline V gene lookup returns CDR1 LGHDT and CDR2 YNNKEL (reference sequence). Trimming took off 1 base at V and 5 bases at J, with 9 bases between the two ends. This chain's CDR3 is CASSQGGGHQPQHF. CDR3 DNA sequence: TGTGCCAGCAGCCAAGGTGGGGGGCATCAGCCCCAGCATTTT.

The chain carries TRBV2 and TRBJ2-2, with a possible D match to TRBD2 (6 bases). This CDR3 has 15 residues. Trimming took 8 bases from V and 0 from J, leaving 13 bases between them. The germline gives CDR1 SNHLY, CDR2 FYNNEI. The CDR3 region has the DNA TGTGCCAGCTTAGGAGGGCCGACGAACACCGGGGAGCTGTTTTTT. Protein: CASLGGPTNTGELFF.

The chain joins TRBV12-3 or TRBV12-4 to TRBJ1-1; the D is unclear. Trimming removed 6 bases at V and 3 bases at J, with 17 bases between. The CDR3 spans 15 residues. The CDR3 spells CASSTLTGSYTEAFF. The CDR3 region has the DNA TGTGCCAGCAGCACCCTGACGGGAAGCTACACTGAAGCTTTCTTT.

Concerning this clonotype: One junction end does not reproduce the germline sequence, and a read error may be involved. The CDR3 reads CAGSHFRGGQGYEQYF. The CDR3 nucleotides are TGTGCCGGCAGCCACTTTAGGGGAGGACAGGGCTACGAGCAGTACTTC. The chain recombines TRBV27 with TRBJ2-7; 8 bases match TRBD1. CDR1 is MNHEY and CDR2 is SMNVEV in the germline V gene (reference sequence). There are 16 residues in the CDR3.

This rearrangement joins TRBV24-1 to TRBJ2-1, with D possibly TRBD1 on 6 matching bases. The V end was cut by 2 bases, the J end by 7 bases, with 14 bases between. The CDR3 totals 15 residues. Looked up from germline, CDR1 is KGHDR and CDR2 is SFDVKD. The CDR3 sequence is CATSDSPGVANEQFF. The DNA of the CDR3 is TGTGCCACCAGTGATTCGCCAGGGGTGGCGAATGAGCAGTTCTTC.

This clonotype came up a few times. V and J are TRBV7-2 and TRBJ2-7; tentatively, D is TRBD1 or TRBD2 (5 bases each). This CDR3 is 16 amino acids long. Germline assignment: CDR1 SGHTA and CDR2 FQGNSA. V was pared by 0 bases and J by 3 bases, with 15 bases between. The CDR3 sequence: CASSLAIPGPGYEQYF. The CDR3 nucleotides are TGTGCCAGCAGCTTAGCGATACCGGGACCGGGCTACGAGCAGTACTTC. The full variable domain, rest sourced from reference TRBV7-2 and TRBJ2-7, is GAGVSQSPSNKVTEKGKDVELRCDPISGHTALYWYRQSLGQGLEFLIYFQGNSAPDKSGLPSDRFSAERTGGSVSTLTIQRTQQEDSAVYLCASSLAIPGPGYEQYFGPGTRLTVT.

This clonotype was detected only a few times. For the CDR3, the DNA is TGTGCCATCAGTGTGGCGCGGGACCCCACCCAGACCCAGTACTTC. It codes for CAISVARDPTQTQYF. The chain is built from TRBV10-3 and TRBJ2-5; D possibly corresponds to TRBD2 (6 bases). CDR1 and CDR2 (germline): ENHRY, SYGVKD. The V gene lost 4 bases and the J gene lost 6 bases, with 18 bases spanning the gap. The CDR3 extends over 15 amino acids.

In its sample, this clonotype was seen a few times. This rearrangement joins TRBV2 to TRBJ2-7, with TRBD1 as a possible D gene (6 bases). The V gene lost 6 bases and the J gene lost 0 bases, with 15 bases spanning the gap. The germline CDR1 and CDR2 sequences are SNHLY and FYNNEI. There are 15 residues in the CDR3. The CDR3 spells CASRATGTSSYEQYF. Here the CDR3 DNA reads TGTGCCAGCAGGGCTACAGGGACGTCCTCCTACGAGCAGTACTTC.

V is TRBV10-3 and J is TRBJ1-5, with TRBD1 identical over 7 bases. Per germline, CDR1 ENHRY and CDR2 SYGVKD. The CDR3 sequence is 13 residues long. The V and J ends lost 8 bases and 3 bases, in that order; junction bases with no gene match: 4. CDR3 in DNA: TGTGCCATCGGGGGACAGTCCAATCAGCCCCAGCATTTT. Translation: CAIGGQSNQPQHF.

This chain links TRBV20-1 with TRBJ1-2, with 7 positions matching TRBD1. Germline loops: CDR1 DFQATT, CDR2 SNEGSKA (reference sequence). This CDR3 region has 13 residues. The junction had 2 bases not matched to a gene; V was cut back by 1 base and J by 3 bases. This chain's CDR3 is CSARVQGDYGYTF. The CDR3 nucleotides are TGCAGTGCTAGAGTGCAGGGGGACTATGGCTACACCTTC.

The chain has TRBV20-1 and TRBJ2-1; D gene unclear. V was pared by 0 bases and J by 0 bases, with 12 bases between. Germline CDR1 and CDR2: DFQATT and SNEGSKA (reference sequence). The CDR3 totals 16 residues. The CDR3 reads CSARDQAVLSYNEQFF. CDR3 coding DNA: TGCAGTGCTAGAGATCAGGCGGTTCTCTCCTACAATGAGCAGTTCTTC.